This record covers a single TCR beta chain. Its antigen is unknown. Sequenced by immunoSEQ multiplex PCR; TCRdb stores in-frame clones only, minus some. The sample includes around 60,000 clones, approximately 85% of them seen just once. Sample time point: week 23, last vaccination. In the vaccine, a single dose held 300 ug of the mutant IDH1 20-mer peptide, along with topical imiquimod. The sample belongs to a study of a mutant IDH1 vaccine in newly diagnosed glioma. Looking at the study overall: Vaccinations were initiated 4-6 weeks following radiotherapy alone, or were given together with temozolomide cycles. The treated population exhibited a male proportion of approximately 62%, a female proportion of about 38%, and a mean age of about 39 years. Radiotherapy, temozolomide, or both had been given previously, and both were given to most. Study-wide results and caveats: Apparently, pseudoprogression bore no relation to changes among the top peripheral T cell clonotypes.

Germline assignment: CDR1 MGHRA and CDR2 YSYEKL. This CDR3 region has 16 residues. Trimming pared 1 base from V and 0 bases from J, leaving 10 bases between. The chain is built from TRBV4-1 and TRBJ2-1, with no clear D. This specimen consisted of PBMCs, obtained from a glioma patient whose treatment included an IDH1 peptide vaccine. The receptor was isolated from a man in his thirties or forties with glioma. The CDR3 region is CASSQGAGNSYNEQFF. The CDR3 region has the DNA TGCGCCAGCAGCCAAGGGGCAGGAAACTCCTACAATGAGCAGTTCTTC.